This T cell receptor (beta chain) was recorded in a study of post-analysis software for immune sequencing data. Comments on this clonotype: Its specificity is not known.

Findings and limits, study-wide: Controls had lower frequencies than patients of about 5 TRBV segments, which included TRBV5-6, TRBV5-1 and TRBV20-1.

Germline V gene lookup returns CDR1 SGHTA and CDR2 FQGNSA. This CDR3 region has 14 residues. Trimming removed 4 bases at V and 0 bases at J, with 8 bases between. Unique molecular identifiers were built into the TCR beta cDNA libraries. MiXCR was run by TCRdb on the PCR reads, yielding one entry per CDR3 protein. The sample holds over 150,000 distinct CDR3 sequences; roughly 30% are singletons and the top ten take less than 1.6%. The sequence was collected from a girl aged 5-17 years with multiple sclerosis. Source material: blood. The rearrangement links TRBV7-2 to TRBJ2-3; no clear D. The CDR3 loop reads CASSSGPSTDTQYF. The CDR3 coding sequence is TGTGCCAGCAGCTCCGGGCCCAGCACAGATACGCAGTATTTT.